This T cell receptor (beta chain) derives from a study of post-analysis software for immune sequencing data (dated by TCRdb to the mid-2010s). About the study as a whole: Relapsing-remitting, secondary progressive and progressive-relapsing multiple sclerosis were recorded as disease courses, and subtype annotation was lacking for some patients. Patient repertoires were compared against 11 to 12 previously published healthy control repertoires from donors aged roughly 6 to 26 years. A subset of samples was prepared in parallel using single-end sample barcoding, then pooled and co-amplified after Illumina adapter ligation. Study-wide conclusions, independent of this receptor: Direct clustering with F measure revealed strong co-clustering of samples prepared in the same batch, which led to a batch-effect correction. Significantly lower normalized Chao1 diversity was found in multiple sclerosis patients than in controls, suggesting substantial peripheral T-cell clonal expansion. The control group was slightly older than the multiple sclerosis patient group. Significantly higher frequencies in patients than in controls were found for a few TRBV segments, including TRBV5-6, TRBV5-1 and TRBV20-1.

A distance of 9 bases separates the germline ends of V and J, which lose 5 bases and 5 bases respectively. Spanning cysteine to phenylalanine, the CDR3 consists of 12 amino acids. Of all the DNA, just the CDR3 is kept, 36 bases in frame from base 1. Sequences SGHAT (CDR1) and FQDESV (CDR2) are obtained from the germline V gene (reference sequence). This clonotype was recorded a few times. Its antigen is not yet known. Base qualities are not provided; no much larger clone lies one nucleotide away. To demonstrate the VDJtools post-analysis software, the study profiled TCR beta repertoires from the peripheral blood of 13 young patients with multiple sclerosis. The patients with multiple sclerosis were children and adolescents between about 6 and 17 years of age. Library preparation employed PCR. TCRdb names Illumina HiSeq 2500 as the instrument used. Unique molecular identifiers were incorporated into TCR beta cDNA libraries to reduce PCR and sequencing biases. Per 1 to 10 million input T cells, approximately 500,000 cDNA molecules were obtained, such that each molecule approximated one T cell. The same protocol used for the earlier healthy control dataset was applied to prepare and sequence the patient libraries. Within a given batch, samples were prepared together, multiplexed and sequenced on the same HiSeq lane. Regarding the original processing steps: Raw barcoded reads were processed with MIGEC, and single-read molecular identifier groups were discarded before consensus assembly and CDR3 extraction. Clonotype tables were post-analysed with VDJtools, normalizing diversity by down-sampling all datasets to the smallest sample size. In repertoire overlap clustering, CDR3 amino acid sequences, but not nucleotide sequences, were matched to correct batch-related cross-sample contamination. The raw public reads went through TCRdb reprocessing: fastp at Q25, MiXCR clone calling, in-frame beta chains kept. A single entry per CDR3 protein holds the most common genes and DNA from its merged rows. The V and J calls shown here were made by TCRdb, not taken from the authors' results. Here the sample has some 370,000 distinct CDR3 sequences; around 37% occur a single time. The ten top clones hold 13% of the sample.

Rearrangement joined TRBV11-1 to TRBJ2-5; TRBD1 is a weak D gene call, 5 bases matching. Sequencing input: blood. The sequence derives from a girl aged 10-17 years with multiple sclerosis. The CDR3 region: CASSKPGETQYF. The nucleotide sequence is given as TGTGCCAGCAGCAAACCAGGGGAGACCCAGTACTTC. Supplemented by the reference TRBV11-1 and TRBJ2-5 proteins around the CDR3, the complete variable domain is EAEVAQSPRYKITEKSQAVAFWCDPISGHATLYWYRQILGQGPELLVQFQDESVVDDSQLPKDRFSAERLKGVDSTLKIQPAELGDSAMYLCASSKPGETQYFGPGTRLLVL.